Detailed here is one T cell receptor beta chain. What it binds is unknown. The data were obtained in a study of T cells in Graves' hyperthyroidism and ophthalmopathy. Study-wide context: Peripheral blood was collected at initial diagnosis, before any treatment. General observations from the study: Most clonotypes that expanded in the thyroid above 0.001 also showed up in blood.

Germline-derived CDR1 and CDR2 are MNHNS and SASEGT. The length of the CDR3 is 14 residues. V was trimmed by 10 bases and J by 1 base, leaving 14 bases between them. Amplification of TCR beta CDR3 regions used RNA as the template. A first-round RT-PCR of the TCR CDR3 used the HTBI primer set. MiXCR, run by TCRdb on the multiplex PCR reads, gives a single entry per CDR3 protein. The data contain some 620,000 distinct CDR3 sequences, around 15% of them singletons. Stable Graves' hyperthyroidism denoted no ophthalmopathy progression over 18 months. The V call is TRBV6-1, the J call TRBJ1-5; D call uncertain. The sequence was obtained from a woman in her 30s with Graves' hyperthyroidism. The sequencing sample was made of blood. This chain's CDR3 is CATKRDVSNQPQHF. The CDR3 nucleotides read TGTGCCACCAAACGGGATGTGAGCAATCAGCCCCAGCATTTT.